The rows below give T cell receptor beta chains drawn from one sample of a study of human T cells and chemical hapten exposure. Via MiXCR, TCRdb re-called the RACE reads, giving one row per CDR3 protein. In the table there are some 65,000 distinct CDR3 sequences, around 6.1% of which are singletons. Sequenced input: whole blood. All receptors derive from a female donor in good health. Some clones in this sample may be carry-over from other donors' samples. CDR3s include the opening cysteine and the closing phenylalanine or tryptophan. The order of the fields is D gene, V gene, CDR3 length, J gene, clone size, CDR3 protein, CDR3 DNA. A D gene is named only where the DNA matches it firmly. A row's size may be missing; if present it is once, few, many or a size class.

TRBD1,TRBV6-5,15,TRBJ2-6,many,CASSTGGAGANVLTF,TGTGCCAGCAGCACAGGGGGCGCTGGGGCCAACGTCCTGACTTTC
-,TRBV5-1,13,TRBJ1-5,few,CASSKGGDQPQHF,TGCGCCAGCAGTAAAGGGGGGGATCAGCCCCAGCATTTT
-,TRBV6-5,15,TRBJ2-3,many,CASSPYPDSTDTQYF,TGTGCCAGCAGCCCATATCCGGACAGCACAGATACGCAGTATTTT
-,TRBV29-1,13,TRBJ2-7,many,CSGSTGPTYEQYF,TGCAGCGGCTCCACCGGGCCAACCTACGAGCAGTACTTC
TRBD2,TRBV12-3/TRBV12-4,16,TRBJ2-3,many,CASSFKLAASTDTQYF,TGTGCCAGCAGTTTTAAACTAGCGGCAAGCACAGATACGCAGTATTTT
-,TRBV7-2,13,TRBJ2-7,many,CASSLDPAYEQYF,TGTGCCAGCAGCCTTGATCCGGCCTACGAGCAGTACTTC
-,TRBV28,12,TRBJ2-7,-,CASTTPGKEQYF,TGTGCCAGCACAACCCCGGGTAAAGAGCAGTACTTC
-,TRBV6-2/TRBV6-3,15,TRBJ2-6,many,CASSFDSSGANVLTF,TGTGCCAGCAGTTTTGACAGCTCTGGGGCCAACGTCCTGACTTTC
TRBD1,TRBV29-1,13,TRBJ1-2,many,CSVIPTGYYGYTF,TGCAGCGTGATACCGACAGGGTACTATGGCTACACCTTC
TRBD1,TRBV5-1,15,TRBJ2-2,many,CASSSGTGETGELFF,TGCGCCAGCAGCTCCGGGACAGGGGAAACCGGGGAGCTGTTTTTT
-,TRBV10-2,17,TRBJ1-3,many,CASSEFYREGTGNTIYF,TGCGCCAGCAGTGAGTTTTACAGGGAAGGCACTGGAAACACCATATATTTT
-,TRBV5-4,14,TRBJ2-3,few,CASSFSSELDTQYF,TGTGCCAGCAGCTTCTCCTCAGAGCTGGATACGCAGTATTTT
-,TRBV28,14,TRBJ2-7,many,CASSFQGGSYEQYF,TGTGCCAGCAGTTTCCAGGGGGGGAGCTACGAGCAGTACTTC
TRBD1,TRBV29-1,15,TRBJ1-1,many,CSGTLTGRMNTEAFF,TGCAGCGGCACCCTGACAGGGAGAATGAACACTGAAGCTTTCTTT
-,TRBV6-5,14,TRBJ1-1,many,CASSYRNMNTEAFF,TGTGCCAGCAGTTATCGGAATATGAACACTGAAGCTTTCTTT
-,TRBV28,12,TRBJ1-2,-,CASSLGRRGYTF,TGTGCCAGCAGTTTAGGGCGTCGAGGCTACACCTTC
TRBD2,TRBV7-8,16,TRBJ2-2,-,CASSPYAGGFTGELFF,TGTGCCAGCAGCCCTTACGCGGGGGGCTTCACCGGGGAGCTGTTTTTT
-,TRBV12-3/TRBV12-4,13,TRBJ2-1,once,CASRPGVDNEQFF,TGTGCCAGCAGACCCGGGGTTGACAATGAGCAGTTCTTC
-,TRBV28,15,TRBJ2-7,few,CASSLVAIGSYEQYF,TGTGCCAGCAGTTTAGTCGCCATCGGCTCCTACGAGCAGTACTTC
-,TRBV6-5,14,TRBJ1-1,many,CASSYKGLVTEAFF,TGTGCCAGCAGTTACAAGGGTTTGGTCACTGAAGCTTTCTTT
TRBD1,TRBV19,17,TRBJ2-1,few,CASSARAGTGIYNEQFF,TGTGCCAGTAGTGCTAGGGCCGGGACAGGGATCTACAATGAGCAGTTCTTC
-,TRBV20-1,14,TRBJ2-1,few,CSASMSTKGDEQFF,TGCAGTGCTAGTATGTCTACAAAAGGGGATGAGCAGTTCTTC
TRBD2,TRBV7-9,16,TRBJ2-3,-,CASSPGLAGGGDTQYF,TGTGCCAGCAGCCCCGGACTAGCGGGAGGGGGAGATACGCAGTATTTT
TRBD1,TRBV5-5,15,TRBJ2-1,many,CASSEGQGSYNEQFF,TGTGCCAGCAGCGAGGGACAGGGTTCCTACAATGAGCAGTTCTTC
-,TRBV14,13,TRBJ1-1,few,CASSPYRTSEAFF,TGTGCCAGCAGCCCCTACCGAACGTCTGAAGCTTTCTTT
-,TRBV5-1,16,TRBJ1-2,-,CASSSEGIATNYGYTF,TGCGCCAGCAGCTCGGAGGGGATCGCGACTAACTATGGCTACACCTTC
-,TRBV5-1,11,TRBJ1-1,-,CASSFGQEAFF,TGCGCCAGCAGCTTCGGACAGGAAGCTTTCTTT
TRBD1,TRBV27,15,TRBJ2-3,-,CASSRTGGWTDTQYF,TGTGCCAGCAGCCGAACAGGGGGGTGGACAGATACGCAGTATTTT
TRBD2,TRBV7-2,16,TRBJ2-3,-,CASSLLGLAMTDTQYF,TGTGCCAGCAGCTTACTTGGACTAGCTATGACAGATACGCAGTATTTT
-,TRBV6-2/TRBV6-3,14,TRBJ2-7,many,CASSYSGSPYEQYF,TGTGCCAGCAGTTACTCCGGGAGCCCCTACGAGCAGTACTTC
-,TRBV30,14,TRBJ1-5,few,CAWSVGGKSQPQHF,TGTGCCTGGAGTGTCGGGGGGAAGAGTCAGCCCCAGCATTTT
TRBD1,TRBV13,14,TRBJ1-4,many,CASSPADRLEKLFF,TGTGCCAGCAGCCCCGCGGACAGGTTGGAAAAACTGTTTTTT
-,TRBV12-3/TRBV12-4,14,TRBJ1-2,few,CATKVRGARYGYTF,TGTGCCACCAAAGTCCGGGGCGCGCGCTATGGCTACACCTTC
-,TRBV5-1,16,TRBJ2-7,many,CASSVGPGNTPYEQYF,TGCGCCAGCAGCGTGGGCCCTGGCAATACGCCCTACGAGCAGTACTTC
-,TRBV4-1,16,TRBJ2-5,-,CASSQDSGGPLETQYF,TGCGCCAGCAGCCAAGATAGTGGGGGGCCGCTTGAGACCCAGTACTTC
TRBD1,TRBV4-3,16,TRBJ1-4,many,CASSQDKGQGYEKLFF,TGCGCCAGCAGCCAAGATAAGGGACAGGGGTATGAAAAACTGTTTTTT
-,TRBV6-1,14,TRBJ2-3,once,CASRPRGEGDTQYF,TGTGCCAGCCGTCCCAGGGGAGAAGGAGATACGCAGTATTTT
-,TRBV15,17,TRBJ2-3,many,CATSRGGEGGGGDTQYF,TGTGCCACCAGCAGAGGGGGTGAGGGGGGCGGCGGAGATACGCAGTATTTT
-,TRBV9,13,TRBJ2-2,-,CASSVVDTGELFF,TGTGCCAGCAGCGTAGTGGACACCGGGGAGCTGTTTTTT
TRBD1,TRBV20-1,14,TRBJ1-1,few,CSAYRDRGPTEAFF,TGCAGTGCTTACCGGGACAGGGGACCGACTGAAGCTTTCTTT